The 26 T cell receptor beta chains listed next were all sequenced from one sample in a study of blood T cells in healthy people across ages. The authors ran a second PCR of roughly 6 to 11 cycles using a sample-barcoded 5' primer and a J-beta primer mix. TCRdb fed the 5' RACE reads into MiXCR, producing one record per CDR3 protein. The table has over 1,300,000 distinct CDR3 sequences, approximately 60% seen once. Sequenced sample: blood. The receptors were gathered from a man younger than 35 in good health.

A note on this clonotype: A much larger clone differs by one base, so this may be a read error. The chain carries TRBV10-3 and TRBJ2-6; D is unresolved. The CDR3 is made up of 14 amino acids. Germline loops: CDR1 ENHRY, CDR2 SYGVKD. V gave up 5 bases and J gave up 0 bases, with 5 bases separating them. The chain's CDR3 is CAISYNSGANVLTF. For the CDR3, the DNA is TGTGCCATCAGTTACAACTCTGGGGCCAACGTCCTGACTTTC.

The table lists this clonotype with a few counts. CDR3 nucleotides: TGTGCCATTTCACACCAGGGAAGCGATGAGCAGTTCTTC. This translates into CAISHQGSDEQFF. J is TRBJ2-1 and V is TRBV24-1, with a tentative D call TRBD1 (5 bases). The V and J ends lost 11 bases and 8 bases respectively, with 18 bases between them. The CDR3 spans 13 residues. Germline lookup yields CDR1 KGHDR and CDR2 SFDVKD.

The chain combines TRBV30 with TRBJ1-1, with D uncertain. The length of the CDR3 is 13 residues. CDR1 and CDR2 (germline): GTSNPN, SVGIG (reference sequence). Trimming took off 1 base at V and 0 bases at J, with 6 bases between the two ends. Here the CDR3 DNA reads TGTGCCTGGAGTGAACAATTGAACACTGAAGCTTTCTTT. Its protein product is CAWSEQLNTEAFF.

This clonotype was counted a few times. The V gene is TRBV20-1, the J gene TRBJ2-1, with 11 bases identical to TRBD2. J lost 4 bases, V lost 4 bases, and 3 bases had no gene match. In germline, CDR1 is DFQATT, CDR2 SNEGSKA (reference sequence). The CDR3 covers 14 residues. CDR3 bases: TGCAGTGCTATCACTAGCGGGGGTTACAATGAGCAGTTCTTC. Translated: CSAITSGGYNEQFF.

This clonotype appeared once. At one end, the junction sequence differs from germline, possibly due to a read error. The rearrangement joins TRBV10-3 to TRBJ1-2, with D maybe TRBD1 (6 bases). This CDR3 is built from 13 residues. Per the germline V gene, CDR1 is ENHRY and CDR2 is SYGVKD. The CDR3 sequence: CAIIPEQGYDYTF. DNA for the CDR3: TGTGCCATCATCCCCGAACAGGGCTATGACTACACCTTC.

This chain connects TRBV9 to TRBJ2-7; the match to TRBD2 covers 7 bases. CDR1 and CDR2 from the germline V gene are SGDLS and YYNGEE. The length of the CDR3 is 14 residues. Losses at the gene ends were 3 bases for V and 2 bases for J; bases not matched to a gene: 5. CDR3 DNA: TGTGCCAGCAGCGAGAGCGGGGCCGCCTACGAGCAGTACTTC. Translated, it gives CASSESGAAYEQYF.

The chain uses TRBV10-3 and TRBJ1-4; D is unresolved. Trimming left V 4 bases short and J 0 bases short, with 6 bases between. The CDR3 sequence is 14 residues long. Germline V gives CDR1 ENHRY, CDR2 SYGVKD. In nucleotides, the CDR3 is TGTGCCATCAGTGCGGAAGCAACTAATGAAAAACTGTTTTTT. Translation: CAISAEATNEKLFF.

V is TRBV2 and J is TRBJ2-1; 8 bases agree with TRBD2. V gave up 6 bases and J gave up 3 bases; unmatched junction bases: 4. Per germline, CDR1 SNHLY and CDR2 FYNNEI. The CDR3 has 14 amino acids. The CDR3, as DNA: TGTGCCAGCAGAAGGACTAGCCTCTACAATGAGCAGTTCTTC. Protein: CASRRTSLYNEQFF.

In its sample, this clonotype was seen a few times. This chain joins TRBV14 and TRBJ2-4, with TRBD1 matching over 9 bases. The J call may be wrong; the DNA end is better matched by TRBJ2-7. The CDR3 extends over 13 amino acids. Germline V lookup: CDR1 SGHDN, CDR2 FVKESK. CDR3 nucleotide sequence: TGTGCCAGCAGCTGGACAGGGGTCCACGAGCAGTACTTC. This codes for CASSWTGVHEQYF.

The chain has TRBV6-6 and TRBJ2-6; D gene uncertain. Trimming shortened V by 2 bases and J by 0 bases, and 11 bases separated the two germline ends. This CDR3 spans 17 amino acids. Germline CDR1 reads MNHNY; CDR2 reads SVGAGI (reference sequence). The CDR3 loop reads CASSYTARSSGANVLTF. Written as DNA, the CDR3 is TGTGCCAGCAGTTACACTGCGCGCAGCTCTGGGGCCAACGTCCTGACTTTC.

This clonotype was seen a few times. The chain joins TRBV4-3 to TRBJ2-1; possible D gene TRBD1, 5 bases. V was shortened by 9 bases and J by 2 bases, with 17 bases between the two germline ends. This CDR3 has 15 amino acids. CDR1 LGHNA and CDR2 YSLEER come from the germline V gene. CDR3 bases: TGCGCCAGTCCAAAGAGGAAGGGGCCCTACAATGAGCAGTTCTTC. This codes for CASPKRKGPYNEQFF.

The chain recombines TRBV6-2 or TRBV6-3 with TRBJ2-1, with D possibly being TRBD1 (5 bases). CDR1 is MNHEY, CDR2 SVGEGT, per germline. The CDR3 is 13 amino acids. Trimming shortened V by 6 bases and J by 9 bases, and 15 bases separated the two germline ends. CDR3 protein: CASSYGLRGEQFF. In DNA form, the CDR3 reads TGTGCCAGCAGCTACGGTCTAAGGGGTGAGCAGTTCTTC.

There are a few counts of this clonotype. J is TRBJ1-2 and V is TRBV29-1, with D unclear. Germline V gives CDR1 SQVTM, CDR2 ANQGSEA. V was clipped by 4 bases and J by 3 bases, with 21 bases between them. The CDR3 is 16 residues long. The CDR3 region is CSVVQSGVSDDYGYTF. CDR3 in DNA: TGCAGCGTTGTACAGAGCGGGGTGTCAGATGACTATGGCTACACCTTC.

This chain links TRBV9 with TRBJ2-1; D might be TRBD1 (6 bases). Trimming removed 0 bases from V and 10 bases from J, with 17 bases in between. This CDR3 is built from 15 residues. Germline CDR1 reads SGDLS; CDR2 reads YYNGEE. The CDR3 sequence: CASSVGLQGLREQFF. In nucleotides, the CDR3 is TGTGCCAGCAGCGTAGGTCTACAGGGTCTACGGGAGCAGTTCTTC. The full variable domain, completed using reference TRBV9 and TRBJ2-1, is DSGVTQTPKHLITATGQRVTLRCSPRSGDLSVYWYQQSLDQGLQFLIQYYNGEERAKGNILERFSAQQFPDLHSELNLSSLELGDSALYFCASSVGLQGLREQFFGPGTRLTVL.

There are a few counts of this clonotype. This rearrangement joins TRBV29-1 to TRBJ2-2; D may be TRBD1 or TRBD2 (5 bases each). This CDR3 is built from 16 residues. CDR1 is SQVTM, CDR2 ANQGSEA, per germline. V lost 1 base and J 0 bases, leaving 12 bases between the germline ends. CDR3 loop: CSVEVGPRANTGELFF. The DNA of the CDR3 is TGCAGCGTTGAAGTGGGACCGAGGGCGAACACCGGGGAGCTGTTTTTT.

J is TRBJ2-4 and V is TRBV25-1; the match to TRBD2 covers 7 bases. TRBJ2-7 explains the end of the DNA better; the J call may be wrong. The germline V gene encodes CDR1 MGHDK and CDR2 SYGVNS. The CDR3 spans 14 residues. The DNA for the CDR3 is TGTGCCAGCAGTGAGAGCGGGGTTCGGGGCGAGCAGTACTTC. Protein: CASSESGVRGEQYF.

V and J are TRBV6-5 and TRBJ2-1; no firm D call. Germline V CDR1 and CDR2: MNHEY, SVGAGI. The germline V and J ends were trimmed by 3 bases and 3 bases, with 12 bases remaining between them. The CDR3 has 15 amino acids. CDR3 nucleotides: TGTGCCAGCAGTTATAGTCTGGGAAACTACAATGAGCAGTTCTTC. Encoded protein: CASSYSLGNYNEQFF.

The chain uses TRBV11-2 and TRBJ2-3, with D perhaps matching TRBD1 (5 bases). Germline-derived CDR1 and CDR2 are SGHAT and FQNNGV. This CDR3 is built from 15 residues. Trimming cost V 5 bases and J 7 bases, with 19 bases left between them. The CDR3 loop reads CASSPIQGRSNTQYF. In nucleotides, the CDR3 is TGTGCCAGCAGCCCCATCCAGGGTAGATCGAATACGCAGTATTTT.

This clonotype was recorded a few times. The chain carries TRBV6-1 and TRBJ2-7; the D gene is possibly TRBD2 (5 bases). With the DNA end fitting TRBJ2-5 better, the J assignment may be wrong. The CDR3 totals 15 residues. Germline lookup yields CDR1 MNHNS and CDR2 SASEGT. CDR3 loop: CASSSDGGLIETQYF. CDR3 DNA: TGTGCCAGCAGTTCCGACGGAGGTTTAATCGAGACCCAGTACTTC.

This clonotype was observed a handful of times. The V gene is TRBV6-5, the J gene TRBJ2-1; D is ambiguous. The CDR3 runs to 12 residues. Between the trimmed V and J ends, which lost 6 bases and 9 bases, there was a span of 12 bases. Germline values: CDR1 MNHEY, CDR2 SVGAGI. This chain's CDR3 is CASSMHSSEQFF. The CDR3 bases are TGTGCCAGCAGCATGCATTCGAGTGAGCAGTTCTTC.

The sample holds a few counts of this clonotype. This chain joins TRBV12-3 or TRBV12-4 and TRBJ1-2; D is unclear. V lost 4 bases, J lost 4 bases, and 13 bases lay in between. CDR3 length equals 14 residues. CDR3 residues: CASSSQIDIYGYTF. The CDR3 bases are TGTGCCAGCAGTTCCCAGATTGACATCTATGGCTACACCTTC.

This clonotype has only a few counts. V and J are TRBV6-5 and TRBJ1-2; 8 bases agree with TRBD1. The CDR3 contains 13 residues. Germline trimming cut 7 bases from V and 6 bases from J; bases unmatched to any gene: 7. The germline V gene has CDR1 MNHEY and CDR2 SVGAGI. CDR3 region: CASTRTGWDGYTF. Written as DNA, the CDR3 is TGTGCCAGCACCCGGACAGGGTGGGATGGCTACACCTTC.

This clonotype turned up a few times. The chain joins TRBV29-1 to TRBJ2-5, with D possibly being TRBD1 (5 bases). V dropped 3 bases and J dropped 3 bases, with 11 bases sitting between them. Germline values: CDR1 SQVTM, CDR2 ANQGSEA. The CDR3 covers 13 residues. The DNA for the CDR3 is TGCAGCGTTGACGGCAGGGCAAAAGAGACCCAGTACTTC. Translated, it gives CSVDGRAKETQYF.

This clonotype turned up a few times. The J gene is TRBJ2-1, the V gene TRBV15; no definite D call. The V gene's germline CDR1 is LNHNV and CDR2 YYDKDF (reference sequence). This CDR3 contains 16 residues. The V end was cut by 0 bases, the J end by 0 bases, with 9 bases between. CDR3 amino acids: CATSRDQMSSYNEQFF. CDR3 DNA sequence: TGTGCCACCAGCAGAGATCAAATGAGCTCCTACAATGAGCAGTTCTTC.

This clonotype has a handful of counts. DNA of the CDR3: TGTGCCAGCAGTTACTCGAGGGGGGATAATTCACCCCTCCACTTT. It is translated as CASSYSRGDNSPLHF. J is TRBJ1-6 and V is TRBV6-5; tentatively, D is TRBD1 (6 bases). The CDR3 consists of 15 residues. Per the germline V gene, CDR1 is MNHEY and CDR2 is SVGAGI. V was pared by 0 bases and J by 5 bases, with 8 bases between.

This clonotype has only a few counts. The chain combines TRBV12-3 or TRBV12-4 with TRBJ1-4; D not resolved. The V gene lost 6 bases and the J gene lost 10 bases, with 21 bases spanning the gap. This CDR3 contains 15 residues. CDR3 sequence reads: CASSPPSYPLGKLFF. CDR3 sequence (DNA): TGTGCCAGCAGCCCGCCATCCTATCCCCTAGGAAAACTGTTTTTT.